Each of the 10 T cell receptor beta chains below was sequenced from the same sample in a study of lymphopenia after photon versus proton radiotherapy. The protocol was immunoSEQ multiplex PCR, while the TCRdb copy is restricted to in-frame clones and leaves out a portion. In the table there are tens of thousands of clones, roughly 80% of which are singletons. Material: peripheral blood, obtained from a patient treated with proton-based radiotherapy. These receptor sequences come from an older woman with pancreatic cancer.

This chain connects TRBV4-1 to TRBJ2-7; 7 bases are a match to TRBD1. The germline V gene has CDR1 MGHRA and CDR2 YSYEKL. V lost 3 bases to trimming and J lost 2 bases; unmatched junction nucleotides: 13. The CDR3 is 17 amino acids. CDR3 sequence (DNA): TGCGCCAGCAGCCATCCCCCGACAGGGAGCCTCCCCTACGAGCAGTACTTC. Its protein is CASSHPPTGSLPYEQYF.

The rearrangement uses TRBV2 and TRBJ1-2, with D uncertain. Trimming removed 3 bases from V and 7 bases from J, with 15 bases in between. The CDR3 extends over 14 amino acids. Germline V CDR1 and CDR2: SNHLY, FYNNEI. The CDR3 coding sequence is TGTGCCAGCAGTGAGAAGGAGGGCTTTGGTGGCTACACCTTC. Translated, it gives CASSEKEGFGGYTF.

V gene TRBV9 combines with J gene TRBJ2-1; 13 nucleotides line up with TRBD2. In germline, CDR1 is SGDLS, CDR2 YYNGEE. V gave up 3 bases and J gave up 10 bases; unmatched junction bases: 13. The CDR3 consists of 17 residues. CDR3 bases: TGTGCCAGCAGCGGCCCCCGGACTAGCGGGAGAGGGCCCGAGCAGTTCTTC. It translates to CASSGPRTSGRGPEQFF.

This clone was counted between two and nine times. This sequence joins TRBV21-1 and TRBJ1-4; the D segment call TRBD1 is taken from the table without a DNA check. TRBV21-1 is an annotated pseudogene. The CDR3 spans 12 residues. CDR3 in amino acids: CASNPSGGKLFF. The DNA for the CDR3 is TGTGCCAGCAACCCCTCAGGGGGCAAACTGTTTTTT.

This rearrangement joins TRBV6-5 to TRBJ1-1, with TRBD1 as a possible D gene (6 bases). The length of the CDR3 is 16 residues. CDR1 is MNHEY, CDR2 SVGAGI, per germline. V dropped 3 bases and J dropped 5 bases, with 19 bases sitting between them. CDR3 amino acids: CASSYLLQGKGTEAFF. In DNA form, the CDR3 reads TGTGCCAGCAGTTATCTCCTTCAGGGGAAGGGTACTGAAGCTTTCTTT.

The chain links TRBV5-6 to TRBJ2-5; 12 bases line up with TRBD2. Germline V gene data show CDR1 as SGHDT and CDR2 as YYEEEE. This CDR3 spans 17 amino acids. With V trimmed by 3 bases and J by 5 bases, 11 bases remained unmatched. CDR3 loop: CASSSYALAGGRETQYF. CDR3 sequence (DNA): TGTGCCAGCAGCTCCTACGCCCTAGCGGGAGGGCGGGAGACCCAGTACTTC.

The CDR3 DNA follows: TGTGCCAGCTCACCTCAGGGACTCGGCACTGAAGCTTTCTTT. Translated: CASSPQGLGTEAFF. V is TRBV18 and J is TRBJ1-1, with D possibly matching TRBD1 (5 bases). The CDR3 has 14 residues. The germline V gene encodes CDR1 KGHSH and CDR2 LQKENI. Trimming left V 3 bases short and J 4 bases short, with 12 bases between. Looking up the rest from reference TRBV18 and TRBJ1-1 gives the full variable domain: NAGVMQNPRHLVRRRGQEARLRCSPMKGHSHVYWYRQLPEEGLKFMVYLQKENIIDESGMPKERFSAEFPKEGPSILRIQQVVRGDSAAYFCASSPQGLGTEAFFGQGTRLTVV.

This clone was seen a handful of times. The chain uses TRBV11-3 and TRBJ2-5; 8 bases map to TRBD2. The V gene end was trimmed by 3 bases and the J gene end by 5 bases; junction bases not matched to a gene: 11. The CDR3 is made up of 16 amino acids. CDR1 is SGHNT, CDR2 YENEEA, per germline. For the CDR3, the DNA is TGTGCCAGCAGCTTCGAGCGGGAGCTGGTTTTGGAGACCCAGTACTTC. This encodes CASSFERELVLETQYF.

The J gene is TRBJ1-3, the V gene TRBV28, with 8 bases identical to TRBD1. The CDR3 runs 16 residues. The germline V gene encodes CDR1 MDHEN and CDR2 SYDVKM. With 4 bases clipped from V and 4 bases from J, the junction kept 9 bases outside the gene matches. The CDR3 protein is CASSSSGTGGGNTIYF. CDR3 nucleotides: TGTGCCAGCAGTTCCTCCGGGACAGGTGGCGGAAACACCATATATTTT.

The chain recombines TRBV19 with TRBJ1-2; maybe TRBD1 (6 bases). This CDR3 contains 14 residues. CDR1 is LNHDA and CDR2 is SQIVND in the germline V gene (reference sequence). V lost 6 bases, J lost 5 bases, and 16 bases lay in between. The CDR3 reads CASSANGQYYGYTF. DNA of the CDR3: TGTGCCAGTAGCGCTAATGGACAGTATTATGGCTACACCTTC.